This TCR beta chain was sequenced for a study of blood T cell repertoires in COVID-19 (dated by TCRdb to 2018 to 2021). Regarding the research as a whole: Collaborator samples came from the United States, Italy and Spain and covered acute and convalescent phases of COVID-19. Where HLA class I and class II types were available, the types were taken from metadata supplied by the sample provider, not from assay-based typing. The sample metadata nearly always contained a de-identified subject ID, COVID-19 status, age in years and sex. Subjects who had been exposed to COVID-19, were actively infected with it, or had recovered from it provided the deeply sampled blood TCRbeta repertoires that made up the dataset. The samples were drawn from the first 160 participants of the ongoing ImmuneRACE study and from over 950 subjects provided by 6 global collaborators. The repertoires were released in a freely available public database intended as a resource for research on the immune response to SARS-CoV-2. The material from the prospective study consisted of cDNA or gDNA derived from T cells, B-cell-depleted T cells, or PBMCs. Results the study describes overall, beyond this receptor: The quantity of clinical and demographic metadata differed by source and by participant and was supplied without curation.

In the prospective study, participants were about 18 to 90 years old, resided in under 30 geographic areas of the United States, and were enrolled through a virtual design. Cohort assignment in the prospective study relied on participant-reported clinical history from a screening survey and a study questionnaire. Recovered participants in ImmuneRACE Cohort 3 were defined by two consecutive negative NP/OP PCR tests, clearance by a healthcare professional, or resolution of symptoms. In the prospective study, mobile phlebotomists collected whole blood, serum and a nasopharyngeal or oropharyngeal swab from each participant. Prospective study participants could optionally give additional blood draws and questionnaires over an approximately 2-month period. Before DNA extraction, blood samples from the prospective study were shipped at room temperature or frozen. About this clone itself: The antigen it binds to is not known. Nothing much larger sits one base from this clone, and base qualities are not available.

TCRbeta CDR3 regions were amplified from genomic DNA by means of the immunoSEQ Assay, a bias-controlled multiplex PCR. The authors processed their data as follows. The number of nucleated cells in each sample was estimated from the amplification of reference gene primers within the assay. Sequence reads were collapsed and filtered to measure the absolute abundance of every unique TCRbeta CDR3 rearrangement. For each sample, productive Simpson clonality was calculated as the square root of Simpson's diversity index across productive rearrangements. The table comes from immuneACCESS by way of TCRdb, which keeps in-frame sequences with V and J called. Part of the clones is missing from these tables; in studies checked, under half for an unresolved V gene and the rest for unknown reasons. The D gene and trimming were derived from the DNA, and the V and J assignments and clone size from that table. This sample holds 250,000 to 350,000 clones; about 87% were observed only once. Around 3% of the sample belongs to the ten largest clones.

Via the germline V gene, CDR1 is LGHNA and CDR2 YSLEER. At the junction V is shortened by 0 bases and J by 3 bases; bases outside the gene matches: 2. The CDR3 runs 15 amino acids, cysteine and phenylalanine included. Only the CDR3 part of the read is kept: 45 bases, read in frame from the first base. The V gene is TRBV4-3 and the J gene is TRBJ2-3, with 8 bases aligning to TRBD2. Sequencing input: PBMCs or T cells enriched from blood (not recorded which). This clonotype originated in a woman between 50 and 59 years old who had recovered from COVID-19. The CDR3 region: CASSQEAGATDTQYF. The nucleotides read TGCGCCAGCAGCCAAGAAGCGGGAGCAACAGATACGCAGTATTTT.